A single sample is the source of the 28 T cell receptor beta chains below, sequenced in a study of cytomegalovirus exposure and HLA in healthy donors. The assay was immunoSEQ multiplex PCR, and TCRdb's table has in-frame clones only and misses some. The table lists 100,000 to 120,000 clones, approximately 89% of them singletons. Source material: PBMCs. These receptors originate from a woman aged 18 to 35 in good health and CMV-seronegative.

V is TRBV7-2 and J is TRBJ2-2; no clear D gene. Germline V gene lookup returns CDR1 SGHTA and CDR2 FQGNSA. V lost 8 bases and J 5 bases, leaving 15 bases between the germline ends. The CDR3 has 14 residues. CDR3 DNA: TGTGCCAGCCACCACCCCGTGAGGACCGGGGAGCTGTTTTTT. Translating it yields CASHHPVRTGELFF.

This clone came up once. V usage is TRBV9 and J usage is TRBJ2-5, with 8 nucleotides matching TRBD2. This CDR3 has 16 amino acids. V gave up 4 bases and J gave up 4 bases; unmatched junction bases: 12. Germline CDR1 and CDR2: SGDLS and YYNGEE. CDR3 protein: CASSLYRAGGGETQYF. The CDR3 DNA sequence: TGTGCCAGCAGCCTCTACAGGGCGGGGGGAGGAGAGACCCAGTACTTC. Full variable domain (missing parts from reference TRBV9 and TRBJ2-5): DSGVTQTPKHLITATGQRVTLRCSPRSGDLSVYWYQQSLDQGLQFLIQYYNGEERAKGNILERFSAQQFPDLHSELNLSSLELGDSALYFCASSLYRAGGGETQYFGPGTRLLVL.

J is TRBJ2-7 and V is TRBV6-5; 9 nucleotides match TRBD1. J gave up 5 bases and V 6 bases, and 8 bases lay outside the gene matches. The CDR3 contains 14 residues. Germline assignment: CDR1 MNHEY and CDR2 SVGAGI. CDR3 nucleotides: TGTGCCAGCAGGCTGAGGGACAGGGTCAACGAGCAGTACTTC. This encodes CASRLRDRVNEQYF.

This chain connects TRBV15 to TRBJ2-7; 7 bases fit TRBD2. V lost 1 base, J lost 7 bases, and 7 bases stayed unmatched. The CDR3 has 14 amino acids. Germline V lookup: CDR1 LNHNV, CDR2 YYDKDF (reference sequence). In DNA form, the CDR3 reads TGTGCCACCAGCAGAGGGAGGGAGGGCCGGGAGCAGTACTTC. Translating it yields CATSRGREGREQYF.

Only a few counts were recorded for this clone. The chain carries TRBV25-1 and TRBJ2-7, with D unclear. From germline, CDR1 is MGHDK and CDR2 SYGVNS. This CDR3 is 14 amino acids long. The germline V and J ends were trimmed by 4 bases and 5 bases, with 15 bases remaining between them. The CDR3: CASSAYSGPHEQYF. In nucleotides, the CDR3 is TGTGCCAGCAGTGCCTACAGTGGTCCCCACGAGCAGTACTTC.

The CDR3 loop is CATSRGWRLREDTQYF. The CDR3 nucleotides read TGTGCCACCAGCAGAGGATGGAGGCTGCGTGAAGATACGCAGTATTTT. J is TRBJ2-3 and V is TRBV15; TRBD2 might be the D (5 bases). Germline V gene sequence: CDR1 LNHNV, CDR2 YYDKDF (reference sequence). The CDR3 loop spans 16 amino acids. V was trimmed by 1 base and J by 5 bases, leaving 16 bases between them.

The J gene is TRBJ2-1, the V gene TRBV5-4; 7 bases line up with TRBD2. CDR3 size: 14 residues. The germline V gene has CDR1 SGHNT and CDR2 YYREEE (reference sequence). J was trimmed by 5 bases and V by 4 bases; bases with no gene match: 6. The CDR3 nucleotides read TGTGCCAGCAGCCTCCGGGCGGGGGACAATGAGCAGTTCTTC. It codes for CASSLRAGDNEQFF.

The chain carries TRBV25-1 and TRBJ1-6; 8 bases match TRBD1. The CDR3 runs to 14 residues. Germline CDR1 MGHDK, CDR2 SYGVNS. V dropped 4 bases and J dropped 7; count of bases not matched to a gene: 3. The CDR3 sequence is CASSGGTGNSPLHF. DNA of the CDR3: TGTGCCAGCAGTGGGGGGACAGGAAATTCACCCCTCCACTTT.

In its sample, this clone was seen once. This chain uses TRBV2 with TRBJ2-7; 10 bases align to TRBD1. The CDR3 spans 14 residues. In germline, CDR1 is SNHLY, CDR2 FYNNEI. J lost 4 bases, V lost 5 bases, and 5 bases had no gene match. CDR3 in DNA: TGTGCCAGCAGTCCCGGGACAGGGGCATACGAGCAGTACTTC. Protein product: CASSPGTGAYEQYF.

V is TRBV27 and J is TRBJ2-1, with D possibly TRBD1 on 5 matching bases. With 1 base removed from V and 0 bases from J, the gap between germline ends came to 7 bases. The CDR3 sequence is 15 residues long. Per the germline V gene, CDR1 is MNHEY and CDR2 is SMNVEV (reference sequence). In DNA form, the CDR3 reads TGTGCCAGCAGTTTATACAGGAGCTCCTACAATGAGCAGTTCTTC. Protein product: CASSLYRSSYNEQFF.

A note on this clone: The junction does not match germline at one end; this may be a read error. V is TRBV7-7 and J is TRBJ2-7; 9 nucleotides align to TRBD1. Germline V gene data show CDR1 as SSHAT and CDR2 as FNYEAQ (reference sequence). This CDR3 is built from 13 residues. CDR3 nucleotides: TGTGCTAGCAGCCGACAGGGGGCCTACGAGCAGTACTTC. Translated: CASSRQGAYEQYF. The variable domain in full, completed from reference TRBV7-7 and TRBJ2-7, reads GAGVSQSPRYKVTKRGQDVTLRCDPISSHATLYWYQQALGQGPEFLTYFNYEAQPDKSGLPSDRFSAERPEGSISTLTIQRTEQRDSAMYRCASSRQGAYEQYFGPGTRLTVT.

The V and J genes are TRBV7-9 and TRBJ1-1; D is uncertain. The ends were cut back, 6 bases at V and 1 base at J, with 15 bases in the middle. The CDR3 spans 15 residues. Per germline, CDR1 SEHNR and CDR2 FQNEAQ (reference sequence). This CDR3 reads CASRQEGIPNTEAFF. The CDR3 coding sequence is TGTGCCAGCAGACAAGAGGGAATTCCGAACACTGAAGCTTTCTTT.

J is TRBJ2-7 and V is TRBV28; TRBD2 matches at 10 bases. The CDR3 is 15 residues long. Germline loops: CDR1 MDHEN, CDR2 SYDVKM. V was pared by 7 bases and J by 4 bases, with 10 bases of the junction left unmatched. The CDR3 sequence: CASINSGRNAYEQYF. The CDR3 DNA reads TGTGCCAGCATAAATAGCGGGAGGAATGCTTACGAGCAGTACTTC.

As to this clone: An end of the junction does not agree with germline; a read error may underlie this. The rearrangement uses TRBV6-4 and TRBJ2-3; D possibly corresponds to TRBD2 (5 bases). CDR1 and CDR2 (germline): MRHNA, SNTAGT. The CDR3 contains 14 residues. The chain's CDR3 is CASGEGRSTDTQYF. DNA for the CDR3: TGTGCCAGCGGTGAGGGCAGGAGCACAGATACGCAGTATTTT.

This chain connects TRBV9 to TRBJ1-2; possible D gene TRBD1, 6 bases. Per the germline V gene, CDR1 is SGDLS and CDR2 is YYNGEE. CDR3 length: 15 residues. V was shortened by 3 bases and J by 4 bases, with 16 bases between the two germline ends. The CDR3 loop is CASSASTGTLYGYTF. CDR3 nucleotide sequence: TGTGCCAGCAGCGCCTCCACCGGGACACTCTATGGCTACACCTTC.

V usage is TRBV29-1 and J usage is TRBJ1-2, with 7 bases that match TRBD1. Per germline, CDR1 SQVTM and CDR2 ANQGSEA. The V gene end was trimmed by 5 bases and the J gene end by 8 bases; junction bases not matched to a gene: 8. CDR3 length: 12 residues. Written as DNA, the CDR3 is TGCAGCGTTACAGGGGCCTTCCGGGGCTACACCTTC. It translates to CSVTGAFRGYTF.

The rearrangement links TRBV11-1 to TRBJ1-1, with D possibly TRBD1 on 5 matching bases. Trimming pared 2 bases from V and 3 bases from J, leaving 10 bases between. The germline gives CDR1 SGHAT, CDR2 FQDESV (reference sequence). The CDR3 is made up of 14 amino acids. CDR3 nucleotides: TGTGCCAGCAGCTTATTTGACAGCTACACTGAAGCTTTCTTT. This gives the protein CASSLFDSYTEAFF.

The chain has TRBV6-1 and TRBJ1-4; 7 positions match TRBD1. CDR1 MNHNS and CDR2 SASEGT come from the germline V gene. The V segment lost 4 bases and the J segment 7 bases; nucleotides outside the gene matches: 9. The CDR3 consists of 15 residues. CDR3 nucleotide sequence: TGTGCCAGCAGTGCCACGACAGGGAGAGGTGAAAAACTGTTTTTT. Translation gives CASSATTGRGEKLFF.

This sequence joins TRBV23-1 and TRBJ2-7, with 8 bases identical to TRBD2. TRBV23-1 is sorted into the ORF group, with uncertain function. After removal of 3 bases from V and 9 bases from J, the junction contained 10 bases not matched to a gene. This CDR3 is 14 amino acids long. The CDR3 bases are TGCGCCAGCAGTCACGGACACGGCCGGGGGGGGCAGTACTTC. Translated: CASSHGHGRGGQYF.

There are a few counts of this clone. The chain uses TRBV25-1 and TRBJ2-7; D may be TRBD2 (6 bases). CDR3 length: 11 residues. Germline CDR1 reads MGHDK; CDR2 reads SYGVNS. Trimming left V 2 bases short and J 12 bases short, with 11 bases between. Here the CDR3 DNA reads TGTGCCAGCAGTGAAGGTGGAGGGGCGTACTTC. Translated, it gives CASSEGGGAYF.

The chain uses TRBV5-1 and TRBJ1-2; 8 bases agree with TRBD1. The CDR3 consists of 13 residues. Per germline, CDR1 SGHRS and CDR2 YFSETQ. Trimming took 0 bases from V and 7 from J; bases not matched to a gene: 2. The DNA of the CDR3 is TGCGCCAGCAGCTTGGTCCAGGGGGCTGGCTACACCTTC. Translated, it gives CASSLVQGAGYTF.

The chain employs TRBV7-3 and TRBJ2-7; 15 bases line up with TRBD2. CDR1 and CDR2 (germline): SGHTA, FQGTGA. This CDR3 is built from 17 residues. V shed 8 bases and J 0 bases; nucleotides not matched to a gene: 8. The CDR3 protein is CASCPGTSGRSSYEQYF. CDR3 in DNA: TGTGCCAGCTGCCCCGGGACTAGCGGGAGGAGCTCCTACGAGCAGTACTTC. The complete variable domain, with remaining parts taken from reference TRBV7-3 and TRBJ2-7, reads GAGVSQTPSNKVTEKGKYVELRCDPISGHTALYWYRQSLGQGPEFLIYFQGTGAADDSGLPNDRFFAVRPEGSVSTLKIQRTERGDSAVYLCASCPGTSGRSSYEQYFGPGTRLTVT.

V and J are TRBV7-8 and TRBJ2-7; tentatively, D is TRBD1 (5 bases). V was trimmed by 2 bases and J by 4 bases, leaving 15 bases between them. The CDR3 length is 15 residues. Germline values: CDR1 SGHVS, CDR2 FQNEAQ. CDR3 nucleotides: TGTGCCAGCAGCTTAAAACTGGGCCAGGGATACGAGCAGTACTTC. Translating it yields CASSLKLGQGYEQYF.

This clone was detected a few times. CDR3 protein: CASSLNAELAQHF. The CDR3 nucleotides are TGTGCCAGCAGTTTAAACGCGGAGCTGGCCCAGCATTTT. The gene calls are TRBV27 and TRBJ1-5; no clear D gene. This CDR3 has 13 residues. Germline-derived CDR1 and CDR2 are MNHEY and SMNVEV (reference sequence). Trimming cost V 2 bases and J 11 bases, with 13 bases left between them.

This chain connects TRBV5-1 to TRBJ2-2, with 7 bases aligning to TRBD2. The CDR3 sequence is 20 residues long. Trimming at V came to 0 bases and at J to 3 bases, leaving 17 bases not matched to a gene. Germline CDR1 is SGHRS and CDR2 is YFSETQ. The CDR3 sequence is CASSLAWEGPRLMDTGELFF. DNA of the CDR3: TGCGCCAGCAGCTTGGCCTGGGAGGGACCTCGTCTCATGGACACCGGGGAGCTGTTTTTT. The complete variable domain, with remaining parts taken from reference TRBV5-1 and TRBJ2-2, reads KAGVTQTPRYLIKTRGQQVTLSCSPISGHRSVSWYQQTPGQGLQFLFEYFSETQRNKGNFPGRFSGRQFSNSRSEMNVSTLELGDSALYLCASSLAWEGPRLMDTGELFFGEGSRLTVL.

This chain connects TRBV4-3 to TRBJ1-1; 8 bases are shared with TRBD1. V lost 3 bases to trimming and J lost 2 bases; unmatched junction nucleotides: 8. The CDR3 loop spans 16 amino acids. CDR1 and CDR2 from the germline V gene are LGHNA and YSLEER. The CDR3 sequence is CASSHEGTGQNTEAFF. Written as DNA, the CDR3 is TGCGCCAGCAGCCATGAAGGGACAGGTCAAAACACTGAAGCTTTCTTT.

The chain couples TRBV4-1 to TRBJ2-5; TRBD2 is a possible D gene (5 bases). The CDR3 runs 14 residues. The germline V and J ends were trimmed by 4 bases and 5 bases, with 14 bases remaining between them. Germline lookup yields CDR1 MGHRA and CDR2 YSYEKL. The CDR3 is CASSPPGNSETQYF. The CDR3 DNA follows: TGCGCCAGCAGCCCCCCGGGGAATTCGGAGACCCAGTACTTC.

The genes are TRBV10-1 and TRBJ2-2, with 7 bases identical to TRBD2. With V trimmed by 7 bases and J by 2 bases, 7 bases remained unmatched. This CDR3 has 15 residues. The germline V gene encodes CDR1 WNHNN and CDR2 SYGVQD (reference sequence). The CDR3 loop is CASTGGGINTGELFF. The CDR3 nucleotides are TGCGCCAGCACGGGCGGGGGAATAAACACCGGGGAGCTGTTTTTT.